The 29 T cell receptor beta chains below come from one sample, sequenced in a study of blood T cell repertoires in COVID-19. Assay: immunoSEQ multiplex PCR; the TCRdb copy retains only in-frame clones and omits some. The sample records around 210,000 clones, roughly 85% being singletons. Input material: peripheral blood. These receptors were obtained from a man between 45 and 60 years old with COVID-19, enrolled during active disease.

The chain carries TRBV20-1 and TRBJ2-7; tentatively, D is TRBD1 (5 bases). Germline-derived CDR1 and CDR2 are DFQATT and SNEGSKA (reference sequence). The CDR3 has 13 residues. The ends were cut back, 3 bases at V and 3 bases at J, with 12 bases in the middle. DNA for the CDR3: TGCAGTGCTAGTCTTTGGGGCGACTACGAGCAGTACTTC. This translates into CSASLWGDYEQYF.

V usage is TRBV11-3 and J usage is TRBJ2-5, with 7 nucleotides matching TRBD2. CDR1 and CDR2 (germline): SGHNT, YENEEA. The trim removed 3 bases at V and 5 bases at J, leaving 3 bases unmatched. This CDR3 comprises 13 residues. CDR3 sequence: CASSLTSLETQYF. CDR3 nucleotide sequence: TGTGCCAGCAGCTTGACTAGCTTGGAGACCCAGTACTTC.

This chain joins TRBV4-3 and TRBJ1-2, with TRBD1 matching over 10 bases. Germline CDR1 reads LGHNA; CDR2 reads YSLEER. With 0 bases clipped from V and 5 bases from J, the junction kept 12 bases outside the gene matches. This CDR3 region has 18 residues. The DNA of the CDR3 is TGCGCCAGCAGCCAAGACTACCCTAGGGACAGGGGAAGGTATGGCTACACCTTC. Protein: CASSQDYPRDRGRYGYTF.

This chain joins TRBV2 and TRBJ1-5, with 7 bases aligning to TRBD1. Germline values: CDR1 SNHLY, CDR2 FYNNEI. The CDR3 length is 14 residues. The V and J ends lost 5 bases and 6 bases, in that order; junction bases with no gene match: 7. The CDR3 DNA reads TGTGCCAGCAGTACAGGGGTAGGAGGTCAGCCCCAGCATTTT. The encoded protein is CASSTGVGGQPQHF.

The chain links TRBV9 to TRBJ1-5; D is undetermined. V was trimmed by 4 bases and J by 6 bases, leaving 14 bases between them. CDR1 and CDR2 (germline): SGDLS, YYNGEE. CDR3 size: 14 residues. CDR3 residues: CASSTSNLGQPQHF. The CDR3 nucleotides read TGTGCCAGCAGCACGAGTAATCTTGGTCAGCCCCAGCATTTT. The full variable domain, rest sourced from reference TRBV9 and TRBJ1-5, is DSGVTQTPKHLITATGQRVTLRCSPRSGDLSVYWYQQSLDQGLQFLIQYYNGEERAKGNILERFSAQQFPDLHSELNLSSLELGDSALYFCASSTSNLGQPQHFGDGTRLSIL.

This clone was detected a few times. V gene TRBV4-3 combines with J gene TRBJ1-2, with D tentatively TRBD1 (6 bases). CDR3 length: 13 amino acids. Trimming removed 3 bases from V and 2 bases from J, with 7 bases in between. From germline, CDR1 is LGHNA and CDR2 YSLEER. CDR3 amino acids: CASSHQGNYGYTF. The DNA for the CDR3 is TGCGCCAGCAGCCATCAGGGGAACTATGGCTACACCTTC.

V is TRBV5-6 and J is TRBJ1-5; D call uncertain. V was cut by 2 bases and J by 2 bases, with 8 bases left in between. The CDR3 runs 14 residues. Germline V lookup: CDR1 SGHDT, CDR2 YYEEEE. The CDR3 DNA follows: TGTGCCAGCAGCTTTCGGGGTGGCAATCAGCCCCAGCATTTT. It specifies CASSFRGGNQPQHF.

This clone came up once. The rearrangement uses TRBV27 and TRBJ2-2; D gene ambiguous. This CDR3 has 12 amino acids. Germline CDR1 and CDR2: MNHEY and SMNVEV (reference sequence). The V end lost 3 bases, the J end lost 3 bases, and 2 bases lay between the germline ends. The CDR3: CASSFYTGELFF. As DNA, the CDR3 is TGTGCCAGCAGTTTCTACACCGGGGAGCTGTTTTTT.

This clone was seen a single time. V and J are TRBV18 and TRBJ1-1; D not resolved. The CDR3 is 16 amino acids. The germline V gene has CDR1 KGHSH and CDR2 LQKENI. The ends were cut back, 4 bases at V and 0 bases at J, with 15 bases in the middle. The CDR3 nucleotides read TGTGCCAGCTCACTGGCCTTGGGCAGTTTGAACACTGAAGCTTTCTTT. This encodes CASSLALGSLNTEAFF.

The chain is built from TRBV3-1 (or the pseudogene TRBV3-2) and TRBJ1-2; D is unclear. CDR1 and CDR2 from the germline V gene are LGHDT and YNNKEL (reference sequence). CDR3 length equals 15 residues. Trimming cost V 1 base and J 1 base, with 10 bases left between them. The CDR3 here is CASSQVKGSNYGYTF. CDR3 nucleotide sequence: TGTGCCAGCAGCCAAGTAAAAGGGAGTAACTATGGCTACACCTTC.

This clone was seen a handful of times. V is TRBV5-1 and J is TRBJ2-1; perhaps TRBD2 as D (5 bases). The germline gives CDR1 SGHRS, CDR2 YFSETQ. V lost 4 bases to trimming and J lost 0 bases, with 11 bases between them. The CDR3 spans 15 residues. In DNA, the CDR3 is TGCGCCAGCAGCAGCTCCGGAGGCTCCTACAATGAGCAGTTCTTC. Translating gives CASSSSGGSYNEQFF.

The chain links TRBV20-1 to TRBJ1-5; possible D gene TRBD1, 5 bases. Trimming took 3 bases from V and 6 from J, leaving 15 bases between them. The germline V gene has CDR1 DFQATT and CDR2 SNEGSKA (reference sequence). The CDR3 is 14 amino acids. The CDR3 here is CSASFGQGGQPQHF. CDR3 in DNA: TGCAGTGCTAGTTTCGGGCAGGGCGGTCAGCCCCAGCATTTT.

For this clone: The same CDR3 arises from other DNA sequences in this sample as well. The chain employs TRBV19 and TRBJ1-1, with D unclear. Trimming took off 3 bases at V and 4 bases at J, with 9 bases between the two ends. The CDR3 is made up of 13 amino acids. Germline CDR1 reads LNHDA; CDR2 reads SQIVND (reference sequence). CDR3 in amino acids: CASSINRGTEAFF. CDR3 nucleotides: TGTGCCAGTAGTATCAATCGGGGCACTGAAGCTTTCTTT.

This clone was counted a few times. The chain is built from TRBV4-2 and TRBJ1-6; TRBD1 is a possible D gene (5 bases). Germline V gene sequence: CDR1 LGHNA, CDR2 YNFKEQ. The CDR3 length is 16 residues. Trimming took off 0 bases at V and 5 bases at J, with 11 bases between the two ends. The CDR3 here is CASSQDQQADNSPLHF. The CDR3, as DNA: TGTGCCAGCAGCCAAGATCAACAGGCCGATAATTCACCCCTCCACTTT.

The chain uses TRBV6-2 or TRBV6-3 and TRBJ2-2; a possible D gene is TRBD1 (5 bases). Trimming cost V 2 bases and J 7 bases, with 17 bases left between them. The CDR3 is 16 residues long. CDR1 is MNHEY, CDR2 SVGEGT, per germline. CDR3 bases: TGTGCCAGCAGTTACGGTCGTGGTGGGGCGAACGGGGAGCTGTTTTTT. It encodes CASSYGRGGANGELFF.

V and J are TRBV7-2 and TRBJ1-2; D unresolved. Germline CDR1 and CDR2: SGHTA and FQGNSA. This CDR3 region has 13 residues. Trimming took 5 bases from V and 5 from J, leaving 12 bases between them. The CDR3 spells CASSEGGGYGYTF. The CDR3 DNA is TGTGCCAGCAGCGAAGGCGGCGGATATGGCTACACCTTC.

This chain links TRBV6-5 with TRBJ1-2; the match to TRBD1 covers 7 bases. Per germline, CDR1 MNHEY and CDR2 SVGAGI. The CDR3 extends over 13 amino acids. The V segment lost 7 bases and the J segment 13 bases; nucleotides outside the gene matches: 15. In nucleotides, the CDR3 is TGTGCCAGCACCAATCTTCAGGGCCAGGGGGGCACCTTC. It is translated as CASTNLQGQGGTF.

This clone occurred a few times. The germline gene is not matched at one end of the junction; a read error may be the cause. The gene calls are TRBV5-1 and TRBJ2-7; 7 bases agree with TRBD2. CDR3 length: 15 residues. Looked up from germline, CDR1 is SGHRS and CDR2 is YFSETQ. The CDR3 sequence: CASRLAGTTWDEQYF. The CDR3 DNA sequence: TGCGCCAGCAGATTGGCGGGGACTACCTGGGACGAGCAGTACTTC.

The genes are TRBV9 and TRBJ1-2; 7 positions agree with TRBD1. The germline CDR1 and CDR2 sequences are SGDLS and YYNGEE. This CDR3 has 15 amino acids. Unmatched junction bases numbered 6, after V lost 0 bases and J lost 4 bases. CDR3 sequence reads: CASSVGQGVFYGYTF. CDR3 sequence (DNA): TGTGCCAGCAGCGTAGGGCAGGGGGTCTTCTATGGCTACACCTTC.

CDR3 sequence (DNA): TGTGCCAGCAGCTTGGCAGGGGTCGGTGAAGCTTTCTTT. This translates into CASSLAGVGEAFF. The chain couples TRBV7-8 to TRBJ1-1, with D maybe TRBD1 (6 bases). The V gene's germline CDR1 is SGHVS and CDR2 FQNEAQ. Trimming left V 3 bases short and J 7 bases short, with 12 bases between. This CDR3 contains 13 residues.

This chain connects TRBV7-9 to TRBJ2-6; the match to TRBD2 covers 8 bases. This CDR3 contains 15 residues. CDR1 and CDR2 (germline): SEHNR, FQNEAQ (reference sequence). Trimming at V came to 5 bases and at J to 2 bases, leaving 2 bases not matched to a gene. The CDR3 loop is CASSTRGAGANVLTF. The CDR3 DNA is TGTGCCAGCAGCACGCGGGGGGCTGGGGCCAACGTCCTGACTTTC.

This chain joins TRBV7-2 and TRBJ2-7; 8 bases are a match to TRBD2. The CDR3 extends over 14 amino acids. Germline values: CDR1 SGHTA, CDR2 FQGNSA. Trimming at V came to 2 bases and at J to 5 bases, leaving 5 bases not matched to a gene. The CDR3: CASSLTTSANEQYF. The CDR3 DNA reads TGTGCCAGCAGCTTAACGACTAGCGCTAACGAGCAGTACTTC.

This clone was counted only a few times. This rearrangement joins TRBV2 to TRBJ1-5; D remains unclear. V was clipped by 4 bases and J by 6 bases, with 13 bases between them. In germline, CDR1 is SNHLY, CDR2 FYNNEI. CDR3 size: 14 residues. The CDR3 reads CASSGGLEGQPQHF. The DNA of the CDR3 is TGTGCCAGCAGTGGCGGGCTGGAAGGTCAGCCCCAGCATTTT.

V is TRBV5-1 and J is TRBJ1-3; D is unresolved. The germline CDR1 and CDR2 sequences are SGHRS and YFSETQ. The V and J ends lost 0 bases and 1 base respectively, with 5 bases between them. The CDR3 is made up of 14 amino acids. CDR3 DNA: TGCGCCAGCAGCTTGGGGGAGTCTGGAAACACCATATATTTT. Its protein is CASSLGESGNTIYF.

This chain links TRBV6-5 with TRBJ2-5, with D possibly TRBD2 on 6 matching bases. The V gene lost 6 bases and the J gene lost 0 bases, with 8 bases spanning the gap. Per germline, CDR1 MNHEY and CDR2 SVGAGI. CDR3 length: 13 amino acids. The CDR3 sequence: CASREGYQETQYF. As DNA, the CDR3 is TGTGCCAGCAGGGAGGGATACCAAGAGACCCAGTACTTC.

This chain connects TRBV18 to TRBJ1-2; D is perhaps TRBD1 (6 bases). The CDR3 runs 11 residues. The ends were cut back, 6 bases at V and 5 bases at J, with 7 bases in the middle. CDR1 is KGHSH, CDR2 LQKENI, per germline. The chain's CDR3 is CASSGQYGYTF. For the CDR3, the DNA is TGTGCCAGCTCCGGACAGTATGGCTACACCTTC.

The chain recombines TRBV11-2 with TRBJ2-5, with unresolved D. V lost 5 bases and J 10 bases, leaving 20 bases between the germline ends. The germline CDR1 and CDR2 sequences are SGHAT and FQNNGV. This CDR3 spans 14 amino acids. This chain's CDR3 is CASSPSVGSLSQYF. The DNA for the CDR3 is TGTGCCAGCAGCCCCTCGGTGGGTAGCCTTAGCCAGTACTTC.

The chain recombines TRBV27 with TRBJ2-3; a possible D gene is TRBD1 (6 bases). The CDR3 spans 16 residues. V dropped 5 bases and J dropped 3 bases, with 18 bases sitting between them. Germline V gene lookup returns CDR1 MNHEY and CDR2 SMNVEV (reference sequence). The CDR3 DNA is TGTGCCAGCAGTACACTACAGGGCTTGTCGACAGATACGCAGTATTTT. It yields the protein CASSTLQGLSTDTQYF.

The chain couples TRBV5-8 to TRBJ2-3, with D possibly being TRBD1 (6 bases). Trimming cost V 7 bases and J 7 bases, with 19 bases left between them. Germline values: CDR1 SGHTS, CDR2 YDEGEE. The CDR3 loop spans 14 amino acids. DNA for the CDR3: TGTGCCAGCCACAGGGCCCTTTCACAGAATACGCAGTATTTT. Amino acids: CASHRALSQNTQYF.